Shown below are 21 T cell receptor beta chains from a single sample sequenced in a study of brain metastases from non-small cell lung cancer. The protocol was immunoSEQ multiplex PCR, while the TCRdb copy is restricted to in-frame clones and leaves out a portion. The table shows more than 7,500 clones, with approximately 80% occurring only once. Sequencing was done on a sample of primary lung tumor tissue. The receptors derive from a donor aged 40 or older with non-small cell lung cancer.

With respect to this clone: One end of the junction is discordant with germline, which a read error may explain. The chain recombines TRBV18 with TRBJ1-5; D not certain. This CDR3 contains 13 residues. In germline, CDR1 is KGHSH, CDR2 LQKENI. The CDR3 region has the DNA TGTGCCAGCTCACTGGATAGCAATCAGCCTCAGCATTTT. Amino acids: CASSLDSNQPQHF. The full variable domain, its missing parts supplied by reference TRBV18 and TRBJ1-5, is NAGVMQNPRHLVRRRGQEARLRCSPMKGHSHVYWYRQLPEEGLKFMVYLQKENIIDESGMPKERFSAEFPKEGPSILRIQQVVRGDSAAYFCASSLDSNQPQHFGDGTRLSIL.

The V gene is TRBV28, the J gene TRBJ1-4; no clear D gene. CDR1 is MDHEN and CDR2 is SYDVKM in the germline V gene. The CDR3 runs to 13 residues. Trimming took 6 bases from V and 3 from J, leaving 8 bases between them. This CDR3 is CASSPGSNEKLFF. The CDR3 nucleotides are TGTGCCAGCAGCCCAGGATCTAATGAAAAACTGTTTTTT.

This chain joins TRBV2 and TRBJ1-2; D uncertain. The CDR3 is 13 amino acids. Germline assignment: CDR1 SNHLY and CDR2 FYNNEI. The V end lost 2 bases, the J end lost 8 bases, and 12 bases lay between the germline ends. Here the CDR3 DNA reads TGTGCCAGCAGTGAAATCGGACCCGAGGGCTACACCTTC. This encodes CASSEIGPEGYTF.

V usage is TRBV29-1 and J usage is TRBJ2-7; TRBD1 aligns across 11 bases. This CDR3 has 13 amino acids. The V gene's germline CDR1 is SQVTM and CDR2 ANQGSEA. V lost 3 bases and J lost 7; bases outside the gene matches: 5. CDR3 DNA: TGCAGCGTTGAGGGGACAGGGGGAAGAGAGCAGTACTTC. The encoded protein is CSVEGTGGREQYF.

This clone was counted once. Other nucleotide sequences from this sample produce the same CDR3. The V gene is TRBV27, the J gene TRBJ2-7; 11 bases are a match to TRBD1. Germline CDR1 MNHEY, CDR2 SMNVEV (reference sequence). The CDR3 spans 12 residues. The CDR3 loop is CATWTGGDEQYF. CDR3 DNA sequence: TGTGCTACCTGGACAGGGGGCGACGAGCAGTACTTC.

The rearrangement joins TRBV19 to TRBJ2-5; 7 nucleotides align to TRBD1. Germline V CDR1 and CDR2: LNHDA, SQIVND (reference sequence). The CDR3 runs 16 residues. V was pared by 3 bases and J by 5 bases, with 12 bases of the junction left unmatched. DNA for the CDR3: TGTGCCAGTAGTATCCTGTCCGGGACAGAGGGGGAGACCCAGTACTTC. This sequence encodes CASSILSGTEGETQYF. Combining the CDR3 with reference TRBV19 and TRBJ2-5 gives the whole variable domain DGGITQSPKYLFRKEGQNVTLSCEQNLNHDAMYWYRQDPGQGLRLIYYSQIVNDFQKGDIAEGYSVSREKKESFPLTVTSAQKNPTAFYLCASSILSGTEGETQYFGPGTRLLVL.

This chain links TRBV6-2 or TRBV6-3 with TRBJ1-5, with D possibly TRBD1 on 6 matching bases. This CDR3 spans 15 amino acids. The V end lost 2 bases, the J end lost 0 bases, and 8 bases lay between the germline ends. From germline, CDR1 is MNHEY and CDR2 SVGEGT. CDR3 sequence (DNA): TGTGCCAGCAGTTACGGGGACACTAGCAATCAGCCCCAGCATTTT. Its protein product is CASSYGDTSNQPQHF.

The V and J genes are TRBV5-1 and TRBJ1-6, with D possibly being TRBD1 (5 bases). Germline loops: CDR1 SGHRS, CDR2 YFSETQ. The CDR3 runs 15 residues. V shed 0 bases and J shed 7 bases, with 11 bases lying between them. CDR3 in DNA: TGCGCCAGCAGCTTGGCCATAGGGGAGAATTCACCCCTCCACTTT. Amino acid sequence: CASSLAIGENSPLHF.

This sequence joins TRBV4-3 and TRBJ2-1; D remains unclear. V lost 0 bases and J lost 0, with 12 bases in between. Germline CDR1 is LGHNA and CDR2 is YSLEER. The CDR3 runs 17 residues. The CDR3: CASSQDSTSSSYNEQFF. The CDR3 bases are TGCGCCAGCAGCCAAGATTCGACAAGCAGCTCCTACAATGAGCAGTTCTTC.

The chain couples TRBV28 to TRBJ1-5, with D maybe TRBD1 (6 bases). In germline, CDR1 is MDHEN, CDR2 SYDVKM. V lost 3 bases, J lost 3 bases, and 30 bases lay in between. The CDR3 covers 21 residues. CDR3 amino acids: CASSLPGTMYWGRADNQPQHF. In DNA, the CDR3 is TGTGCCAGCAGTTTGCCCGGGACAATGTACTGGGGGAGGGCGGACAATCAGCCCCAGCATTTT. The full variable domain, its missing parts supplied by reference TRBV28 and TRBJ1-5, is DVKVTQSSRYLVKRTGEKVFLECVQDMDHENMFWYRQDPGLGLRLIYFSYDVKMKEKGDIPEGYSVSREKKERFSLILESASTNQTSMYLCASSLPGTMYWGRADNQPQHFGDGTRLSIL.

This clone has more than one count but fewer than ten. The chain is built from TRBV7-8 and TRBJ2-5; 8 nucleotides agree with TRBD2. This CDR3 contains 15 residues. The trim removed 0 bases at V and 2 bases at J, leaving 2 bases unmatched. The germline V gene encodes CDR1 SGHVS and CDR2 FQNEAQ. CDR3 DNA sequence: TGTGCCAGCAGCTTAGCCGGGGGGGAACAAGAGACCCAGTACTTC. This sequence encodes CASSLAGGEQETQYF.

This rearrangement joins TRBV7-2 to TRBJ2-1; no clear D gene. Trimming left V 1 base short and J 0 bases short, with 4 bases between. This CDR3 comprises 14 residues. CDR1 and CDR2 (germline): SGHTA, FQGNSA. The CDR3 loop reads CASSLGSSYNEQFF. The CDR3 bases are TGTGCCAGCAGCTTAGGCTCCTCCTACAATGAGCAGTTCTTC.

This chain joins TRBV19 and TRBJ1-2; D is unresolved. Germline values: CDR1 LNHDA, CDR2 SQIVND (reference sequence). The CDR3 is 11 residues long. V lost 3 bases to trimming and J lost 6 bases, with 5 bases between them. The CDR3 DNA reads TGTGCCAGTAGTATTAAAGATGGCTACACCTTC. Protein: CASSIKDGYTF.

The chain is built from TRBV6-5 and TRBJ2-7; weak D call: TRBD2 (5 bases). The CDR3 loop spans 15 amino acids. Germline V gene sequence: CDR1 MNHEY, CDR2 SVGAGI. V was trimmed by 7 bases and J by 1 base, leaving 17 bases between them. The CDR3 coding sequence is TGTGCCAGCACCCCGAGTCGGGGAATTTCCTACGAGCAGTACTTC. This codes for CASTPSRGISYEQYF.

DNA of the CDR3: TGTGCCAGCTCGAGGGGGCAGGACACTGAAGCTTTCTTT. This gives the protein CASSRGQDTEAFF. The J gene is TRBJ1-1, the V gene TRBV7-3; 7 bases match TRBD1. Germline V gene lookup returns CDR1 SGHTA and CDR2 FQGTGA. The CDR3 loop spans 13 amino acids. V was clipped by 8 bases and J by 3 bases; unmatched bases: 6.

The V call is TRBV4-2, the J call TRBJ2-7, with 12 nucleotides matching TRBD1. This CDR3 comprises 16 residues. Losses at the gene ends were 2 bases for V and 4 bases for J; bases not matched to a gene: 6. CDR1 and CDR2 (germline): LGHNA, YNFKEQ. CDR3 DNA sequence: TGTGCCAGCAGCCAACTCACGGGACAGGGGGCGTACGAGCAGTACTTC. It translates to CASSQLTGQGAYEQYF.

The rearrangement uses TRBV5-8 and TRBJ2-7; D is ambiguous. Germline V gives CDR1 SGHTS, CDR2 YDEGEE. V lost 1 base and J 3 bases, leaving 8 bases between the germline ends. The CDR3 has 13 residues. The CDR3 loop reads CASSLRIGYEQYF. The CDR3, as DNA: TGTGCCAGCAGCTTGAGGATAGGCTACGAGCAGTACTTC.

The CDR3 loop is CASRAMTGYTEAFF. The DNA of the CDR3 is TGTGCCAGCAGGGCCATGACAGGGTACACTGAAGCTTTCTTT. This chain connects TRBV7-2 to TRBJ1-1; 7 bases line up with TRBD1. Germline V gene sequence: CDR1 SGHTA, CDR2 FQGNSA. The CDR3 is made up of 14 amino acids. Losses at the gene ends were 6 bases for V and 3 bases for J; bases not matched to a gene: 7.

The chain has TRBV6-6 and TRBJ1-4, with D maybe TRBD1 (5 bases). Germline loops: CDR1 MNHNY, CDR2 SVGAGI (reference sequence). V shed 7 bases and J shed 5 bases, with 20 bases lying between them. The CDR3 contains 16 residues. The chain's CDR3 is CASNSLGGPENEKLFF. The CDR3 DNA follows: TGTGCCAGCAACAGCCTGGGGGGACCGGAAAATGAAAAACTGTTTTTT.

J is TRBJ2-4 and V is TRBV3-1 (or the pseudogene TRBV3-2); TRBD1 might be the D (6 bases). CDR3 length: 12 residues. V lost 9 bases to trimming and J lost 7 bases, with 13 bases between them. Per the germline V gene, CDR1 is LGHDT and CDR2 is YNNKEL (reference sequence). CDR3 sequence: CASAQGQNIQYF. The CDR3 bases are TGTGCCAGTGCCCAGGGGCAGAACATTCAGTACTTC.

A remark on this clone: One end of the junction varies from germline; a read error may be responsible. The chain joins TRBV4-2 to TRBJ1-1; D call uncertain. This CDR3 is 14 amino acids long. The germline CDR1 and CDR2 sequences are LGHNA and YNFKEQ. The CDR3 here is CASSQDELNTEAFF. The DNA for the CDR3 is TGTGCCAGTAGCCAAGACGAGTTGAACACTGAAGCTTTCTTT.